These T cell receptor beta chains were read from a single sample in a study of tumor-infiltrating lymphocytes in localized non-small cell lung cancer. TCRdb's table, derived via immunoSEQ multiplex PCR, lists solely in-frame clones and lacks some. Found here are about 16,000 clones, 60% to 85% of them singletons; the top ten hold over 7.5%. Sequenced material: lung tumor tissue. The receptors here all came from a human donor with non-small cell lung cancer. The CDR3 runs from the conserved cysteine through the conserved F or W. Each record gives: J gene, D gene, clone size, V gene, CDR3 DNA, CDR3 protein. A D gene is named only where the DNA matches it firmly. Clone sizes are given selectively: once, few, many, or a class where the clone is expanded.

TRBJ1-2,NA,NA,TRBV6-4,TGTGCCAGCAGGGACATGCATAGCTCCTATGGCTACACCTTC,CASRDMHSSYGYTF
TRBJ1-2,TRBD1,NA,TRBV5-4,TGTGCCAGCAGCTTGCCGGCAGGGGGAGGCTACACCTTC,CASSLPAGGGYTF
TRBJ1-2,NA,NA,TRBV30,TGTGCCTGGAGTTTCCCGGGAGGGTGGGGGCCTAACTATGGCTACACCTTC,CAWSFPGGWGPNYGYTF
TRBJ2-7,NA,NA,TRBV6-1,TGTGCCAGCAGTGCCATCGGACAAAGAATATCCTACGAGCAGTACTTC,CASSAIGQRISYEQYF
TRBJ2-1,NA,NA,TRBV25-1,TGTGCCAGCAGTAACGGGGGAGGCCATGAGCAGTTCTTC,CASSNGGGHEQFF
TRBJ1-2,NA,NA,TRBV7-2,TGTGCCAGCAGCCCACAGGCGGGCTATGGCTACACCTTC,CASSPQAGYGYTF
TRBJ2-3,NA,NA,TRBV19,TGTGCCAGTAGTAGTCGGGGTTCCTTGGGCTCAGATACGCAGTATTTT,CASSSRGSLGSDTQYF
TRBJ2-5,NA,NA,TRBV18,TGTGCCAGCTCACACCCCGAGGGAGGAAGGGAGACCCAGTACTTC,CASSHPEGGRETQYF
TRBJ2-7,NA,NA,TRBV10-3,TGTGCCATCAGTGGCCCCGCCTGGTGGGTTTCATCATACGAGCAGTACTTC,CAISGPAWWVSSYEQYF
TRBJ2-5,NA,NA,TRBV7-9,TGTGCCAGCAGCCCCCCCATGATGGGACAAGAGACCCAGTACTTC,CASSPPMMGQETQYF
TRBJ2-7,NA,NA,TRBV6-5,TGTGCCAGCAGTAGACATGAATCCTACGAGCAGTACTTC,CASSRHESYEQYF
TRBJ2-7,NA,NA,TRBV30,TGTGCCTGGAGCTTTTACGGTGGCTCCTACGAGCAGTACTTC,CAWSFYGGSYEQYF
TRBJ2-7,TRBD1,NA,TRBV30,TGTGCCTGGAGCGTCAGGGGGCGGGAGCAGTACTTC,CAWSVRGREQYF
TRBJ2-2,TRBD1,NA,TRBV19,TGTGCCAGTAGTAGGGGGACAGGGGGCGGCGGGGAGCTGTTTTTT,CASSRGTGGGGELFF
TRBJ1-2,NA,NA,TRBV5-6,TGTGCCAGCAGCCCCCTAGGCCCAAACTATGGCTACACCTTC,CASSPLGPNYGYTF
TRBJ2-7,NA,NA,TRBV7-2,TGTGCCAGCAGCCCAAGGGGCGGGGGCGGTTACGAGCAGTACTTC,CASSPRGGGGYEQYF
TRBJ2-1,NA,NA,TRBV5-1,TGCGCCAGCAGTTACACAGGGACGTCCTACAATGAGCAGTTCTTC,CASSYTGTSYNEQFF
TRBJ2-7,TRBD1,NA,TRBV6-5,TGTGCCAGCAGGCCACAGGGGGTAAAATCCTACGAGCAGTACTTC,CASRPQGVKSYEQYF
TRBJ1-1,TRBD1,NA,TRBV6-1,TGTGCCAACAGTGAAGCGCAGGGGGGAACTGAAGCTTTCTTT,CANSEAQGGTEAFF
TRBJ2-5,TRBD2,NA,TRBV11-1,TGTGCCAGCAGCTTCGGACTAGCGGGAGAGGAAGAGACCCAGTACTTC,CASSFGLAGEEETQYF
TRBJ1-1,TRBD1,NA,TRBV27,TGTGCCAGCAGTCCCGGACAGGGGGCAAGAACTGAAGCTTTCTTT,CASSPGQGARTEAFF
TRBJ1-1,NA,NA,TRBV6-1,TGTGCCAGCACCACCCGGGGGGTTGAAGCTTTCTTT,CASTTRGVEAFF
TRBJ1-1,TRBD1,NA,TRBV6-5,TGTGCCAGCAGTTACCCGACAGGGACTGAAGCTTTCTTT,CASSYPTGTEAFF
TRBJ1-2,NA,NA,TRBV6-5,TGTGCCAGCAGTTACTCGGGAGGGAGTCCCGGGGGCTACACCTTC,CASSYSGGSPGGYTF
TRBJ1-1,NA,medium-sized,TRBV7-6,TGTGCCAGCAGCTCTCAATGGGAACCGGACACTGAAGCTTTCTTT,CASSSQWEPDTEAFF
TRBJ2-7,TRBD1,NA,TRBV5-1,TGCGCCAGCAGCTTGGCGGGACAGGGGATCTCCTACGAGCAGTACTTC,CASSLAGQGISYEQYF
TRBJ2-7,TRBD1,NA,TRBV11-2,TGTGCCAGCAGCCAGATGACAGGGGCCTACGAGCAGTACTTC,CASSQMTGAYEQYF
TRBJ2-5,TRBD1,NA,TRBV5-1,TGCGCCAGCAGAACCGGGACAGAAGAGACCCAGTACTTC,CASRTGTEETQYF
TRBJ2-5,NA,NA,TRBV4-1,TGCGCCAGCAGCCCCAGGGAGAACAGCCCTGAGACCCAGTACTTC,CASSPRENSPETQYF
TRBJ2-1,NA,once,TRBV7-6,TGTGCCAGCAGCCCCCAGGATGATTCATACAATGAGCAGTTCTTC,CASSPQDDSYNEQFF
TRBJ1-1,TRBD1,NA,TRBV6-5,TGTGCCAGCACCAGGACAGGGTCGGGCACTGAAGCTTTCTTT,CASTRTGSGTEAFF
TRBJ1-2,NA,few,TRBV28,TGTGCCAGCAGTTTAGGGAACTATGGCTACACCTTC,CASSLGNYGYTF
TRBJ1-1,NA,NA,TRBV14,TGTGCCAGCAGCTCGTGGGCACAAGCTTTCTTT,CASSSWAQAFF
TRBJ2-7,NA,few,TRBV19,TGTGCCAGTAGTATTCCGGGGAGCTCCTACGAGCAGTACTTC,CASSIPGSSYEQYF
TRBJ1-1,NA,NA,TRBV6-4,TGTGCCAGCAGTGACAGGGTCCAAAACACTGAAGCTTTCTTT,CASSDRVQNTEAFF
TRBJ2-7,NA,once,TRBV5-1,TGCGCCAGCACACAGGGCTACGAGCAGTACTTC,CASTQGYEQYF
TRBJ1-4,NA,NA,TRBV6-6,TGTGCCAGCCGGAGTGGGGACGCAACTAATGAAAAACTGTTTTTT,CASRSGDATNEKLFF
TRBJ1-2,TRBD1,few,TRBV30,TGTGCCTGGAGCCCCCACAGGGGGGGAGGGGGCTACACCTTC,CAWSPHRGGGGYTF
TRBJ2-7,NA,NA,TRBV4-1,TGCGCCAGCAGCCAAGGACCCCATTTTCGGGGGACAATTAACGAGCAGTACTTC,CASSQGPHFRGTINEQYF
TRBJ2-7,NA,few,TRBV23-1,TGCGCCAGCAGTCAATCGGGAAGAGACTCCTACGAGCAGTACTTC,CASSQSGRDSYEQYF
TRBJ2-2,TRBD2,NA,TRBV7-2,TGTGCCAGCAGCTTACGTATAGGACTAGCCGGGGAGCTGTTTTTT,CASSLRIGLAGELFF
TRBJ1-5,NA,NA,TRBV6-1,TGTGCCAGCAGTGAAGGTTGGAGCAATCAGCCCCAGCATTTT,CASSEGWSNQPQHF
TRBJ2-5,TRBD2,once,TRBV5-6,TGTGCCAGCAGCCGCGGGGGGGTTGGGCAAGAGACCCAGTACTTC,CASSRGGVGQETQYF
TRBJ2-1,TRBD2,NA,TRBV5-8,TGTGCCAGCAGCCAAGAACCGACTAGCGGGATTAACAATGAGCAGTTCTTC,CASSQEPTSGINNEQFF
TRBJ2-3,NA,NA,TRBV6-6,TGTGCCATCAAAGGTGGGGCAGCCCGGGGAGATACGCAGTATTTT,CAIKGGAARGDTQYF
TRBJ2-7,TRBD1,NA,TRBV6-5,TGTGCCAGCAGTTACTCCAGTCGGGACAGAATCTACGAGCAGTACTTC,CASSYSSRDRIYEQYF
TRBJ2-7,NA,few,TRBV5-1,TGCGCCAGCAGCTTGCCCGGGACCACCTACGAGCAGTACTTC,CASSLPGTTYEQYF
TRBJ2-2,NA,large,TRBV11-3,TGTGCCAGCAGCCCTACGGGGTATGACGGGGAGCTGTTTTTT,CASSPTGYDGELFF
TRBJ1-3,NA,NA,TRBV14,TGTGCCAGCAGCCCCTTGGGACCGAGCTCTGGAAACACCATATATTTT,CASSPLGPSSGNTIYF
TRBJ2-5,TRBD2,few,TRBV7-6,TGTGCCAGCAGCTTAGGGGGGACTAGCGGCGGTGTGACCCAGTACTTC,CASSLGGTSGGVTQYF
TRBJ2-2,NA,NA,TRBV21-1,TGTGCCAGCAGCAAAAGGGAGACCAGGGGCACCGGGGAGCTGTTTTTT,CASSKRETRGTGELFF
TRBJ1-1,NA,NA,TRBV7-6,TGTGCCAGCAGCTCCCCGAGTCGGGGGGATGAAGCTTTCTTT,CASSSPSRGDEAFF
TRBJ1-2,NA,NA,TRBV5-1,TGCGCCAGCAGCTTAGAAGGGAGAGGGTTTGGCTACACCTTC,CASSLEGRGFGYTF
TRBJ2-7,NA,medium-sized,TRBV5-1,TGCGCCAGCAGCTTAAGGGGGATGGCCTACGAGCAGTACTTC,CASSLRGMAYEQYF
TRBJ1-1,NA,NA,TRBV30,TGTGCCTGGAGTCCGAGGCCTGAAGCTTTCTTT,CAWSPRPEAFF